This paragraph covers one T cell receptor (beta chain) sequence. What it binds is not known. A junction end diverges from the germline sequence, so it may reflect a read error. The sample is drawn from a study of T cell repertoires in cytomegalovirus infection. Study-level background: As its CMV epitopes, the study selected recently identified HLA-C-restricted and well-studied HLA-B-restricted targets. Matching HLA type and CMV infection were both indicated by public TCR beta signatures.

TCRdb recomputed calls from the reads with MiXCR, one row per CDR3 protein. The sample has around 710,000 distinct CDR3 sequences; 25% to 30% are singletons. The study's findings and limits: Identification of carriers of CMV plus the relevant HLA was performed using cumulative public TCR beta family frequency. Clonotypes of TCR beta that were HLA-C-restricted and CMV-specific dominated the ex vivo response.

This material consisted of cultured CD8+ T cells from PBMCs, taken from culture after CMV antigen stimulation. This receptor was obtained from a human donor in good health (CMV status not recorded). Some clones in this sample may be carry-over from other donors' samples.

CDR3 sequence reads: CASSLKGLGSQNSEAFF. In DNA, the CDR3 is TGTGCCAGCAGCTTAAAAGGGCTAGGCAGCCAGAACTCTGAAGCTTTCTTT. The chain recombines TRBV7-9 with TRBJ1-1; D ambiguous. This CDR3 region has 17 residues. Looked up from germline, CDR1 is SEHNR and CDR2 is FQNEAQ (reference sequence). Complete variable domain (other parts from reference TRBV7-9 and TRBJ1-1): DTGVSQNPRHKITKRGQNVTFRCDPISEHNRLYWYRQTLGQGPEFLTYFQNEAQLEKSRLLSDRFSAERPKGSFSTLEIQRTEQGDSAMYLCASSLKGLGSQNSEAFFGQGTRLTVV.